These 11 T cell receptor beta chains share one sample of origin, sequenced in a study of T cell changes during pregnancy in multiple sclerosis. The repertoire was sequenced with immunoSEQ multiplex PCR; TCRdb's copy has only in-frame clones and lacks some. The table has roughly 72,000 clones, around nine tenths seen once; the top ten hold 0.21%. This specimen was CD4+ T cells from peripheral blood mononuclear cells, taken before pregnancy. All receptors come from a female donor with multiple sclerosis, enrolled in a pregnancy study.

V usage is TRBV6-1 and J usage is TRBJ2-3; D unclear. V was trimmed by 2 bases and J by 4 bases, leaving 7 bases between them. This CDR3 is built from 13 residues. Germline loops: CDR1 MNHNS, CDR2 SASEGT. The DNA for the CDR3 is TGTGCCAGCAGTGAACAAAGAGCAGATACGCAGTATTTT. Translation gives CASSEQRADTQYF.

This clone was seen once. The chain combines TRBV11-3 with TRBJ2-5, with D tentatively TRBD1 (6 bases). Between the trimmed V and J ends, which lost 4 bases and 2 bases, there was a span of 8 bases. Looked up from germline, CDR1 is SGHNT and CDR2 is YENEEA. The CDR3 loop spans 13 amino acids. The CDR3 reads CASSSTGQETQYF. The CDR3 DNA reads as TGTGCCAGCAGCTCGACAGGACAAGAGACCCAGTACTTC.

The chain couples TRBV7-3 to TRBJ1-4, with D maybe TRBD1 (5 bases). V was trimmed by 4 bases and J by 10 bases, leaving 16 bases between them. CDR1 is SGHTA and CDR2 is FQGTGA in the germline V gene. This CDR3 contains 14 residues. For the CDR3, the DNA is TGTGCCAGCAGCTCGGTAGCGGGGGATGGAAAACTGTTTTTT. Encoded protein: CASSSVAGDGKLFF.

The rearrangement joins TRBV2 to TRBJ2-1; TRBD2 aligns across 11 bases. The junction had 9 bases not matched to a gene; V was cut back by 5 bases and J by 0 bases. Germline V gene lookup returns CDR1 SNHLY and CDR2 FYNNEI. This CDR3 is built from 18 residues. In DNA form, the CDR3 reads TGTGCCAGCAGTAAGCTAGCGGGGGGTGCGAGCTCCTACAATGAGCAGTTCTTC. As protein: CASSKLAGGASSYNEQFF.

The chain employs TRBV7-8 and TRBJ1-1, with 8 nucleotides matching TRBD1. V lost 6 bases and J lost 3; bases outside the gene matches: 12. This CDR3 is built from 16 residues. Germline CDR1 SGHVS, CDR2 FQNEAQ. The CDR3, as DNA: TGTGCCAGCAGTTCCCAGGGGGCAGTGGGTGACACTGAAGCTTTCTTT. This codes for CASSSQGAVGDTEAFF.

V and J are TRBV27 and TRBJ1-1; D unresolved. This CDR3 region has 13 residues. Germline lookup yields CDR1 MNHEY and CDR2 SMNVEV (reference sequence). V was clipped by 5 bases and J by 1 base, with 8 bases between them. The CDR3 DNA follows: TGTGCCAGCAGTGAGGTCGCGAACACTGAAGCTTTCTTT. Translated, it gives CASSEVANTEAFF.

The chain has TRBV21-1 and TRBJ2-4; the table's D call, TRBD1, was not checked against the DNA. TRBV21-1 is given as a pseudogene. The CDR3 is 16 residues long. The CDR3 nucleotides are TGTGCCAGCAGCAAAGGGCAACCCTTAGCCAAAAACATTCAGTACTTC. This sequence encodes CASSKGQPLAKNIQYF.

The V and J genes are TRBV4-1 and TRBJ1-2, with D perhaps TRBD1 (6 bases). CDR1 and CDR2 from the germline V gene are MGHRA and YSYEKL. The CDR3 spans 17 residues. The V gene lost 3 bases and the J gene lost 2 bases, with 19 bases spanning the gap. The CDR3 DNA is TGCGCCAGCAGCCAGGATCCTTTGGGGGCACGGAACTATGGCTACACCTTC. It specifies CASSQDPLGARNYGYTF.

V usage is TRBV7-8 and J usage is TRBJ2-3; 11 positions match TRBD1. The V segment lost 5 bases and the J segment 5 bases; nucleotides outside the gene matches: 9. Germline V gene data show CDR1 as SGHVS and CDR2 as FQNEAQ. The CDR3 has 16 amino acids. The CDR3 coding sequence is TGTGCCAGCAGCCTAGGTTGGACAGGGGGCAAAGATACGCAGTATTTT. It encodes CASSLGWTGGKDTQYF.

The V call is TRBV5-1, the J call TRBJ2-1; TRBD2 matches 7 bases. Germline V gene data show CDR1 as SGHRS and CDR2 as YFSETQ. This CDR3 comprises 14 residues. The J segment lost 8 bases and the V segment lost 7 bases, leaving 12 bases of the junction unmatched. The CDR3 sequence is CASRRGTGGHEQFF. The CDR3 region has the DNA TGCGCCAGCCGCCGAGGGACGGGAGGTCATGAGCAGTTCTTC.

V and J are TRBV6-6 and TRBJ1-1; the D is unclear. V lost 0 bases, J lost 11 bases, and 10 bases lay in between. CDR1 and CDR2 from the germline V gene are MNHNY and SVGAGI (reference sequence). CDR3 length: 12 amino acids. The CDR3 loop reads CASSYSAGVAFF. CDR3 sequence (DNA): TGTGCCAGCAGTTACTCAGCCGGGGTGGCTTTCTTT.